A few counts support the clone carrying this TCR beta chain. Per the authors' pipeline: Reference gene primer amplification gave estimated nucleated cell counts. Assay: immunoSEQ multiplex PCR; the TCRdb copy retains only in-frame clones and omits some. For V, J and clone size, that table is used; D and trimming come from the DNA. Of about 120,000 clones listed, more than 80% were seen once; the top ten hold 10%. This entry is derived from a study of blood T cell repertoires in COVID-19. Study overall: Collection of acute and convalescent COVID-19 samples took place in the United States, Italy and Spain. The analysed material was cDNA or gDNA that came from T cells, B-cell-depleted T cells, or PBMCs.

The TCR originated in a human donor in a cohort sampled during active COVID-19. The sequencing sample was made of peripheral blood.

The CDR3 DNA reads as TGTGCCAGCAGCCGTGGAGGGGGCGCGGATGAAAAACTGTTTTTT. It yields the protein CASSRGGGADEKLFF. The rearrangement uses TRBV4-2 and TRBJ1-4, with 7 bases fitting TRBD1. Germline trimming cut 4 bases from V and 6 bases from J; bases unmatched to any gene: 8. The CDR3 covers 15 residues. The V gene's germline CDR1 is LGHNA and CDR2 YNFKEQ.